A selection of T cell receptor beta chains follows, all from one sample in a study of OX40 agonist ivuxolimab in advanced cancers. Assay: immunoSEQ multiplex PCR; the TCRdb copy retains only in-frame clones and omits some. The table lists some 60,000 clones, about 90% of them singletons, with 12% to 15% in the top ten. The sequences come from CD4+ or CD8+ T cells sorted from blood, collected in a trial of the OX40 agonist ivuxolimab. These receptors all come from an adult with an advanced solid tumor such as melanoma, head and neck, liver or kidney cancer. CDR3s include the opening cysteine and the closing phenylalanine or tryptophan. Each record gives: V gene, J gene, clone size, D gene, CDR3 DNA, CDR3 protein. D genes are given only for firm matches. Expanded clones are given a class, and other clones once, few, many or no size at all.

v_gene: TRBV10-3
j_gene: TRBJ2-7
abundance: -
d_gene: TRBD1
CDR3nt: TGTGCCATCAGCCACACTGGGACAGGGGGCTCCTACGAGCAGTACTTC
CDR3aa: CAISHTGTGGSYEQYF

v_gene: TRBV19
j_gene: TRBJ2-1
abundance: -
d_gene: -
CDR3nt: TGTGCCAGTAGCAACAAAAGAAATGGGCAGTTCTTC
CDR3aa: CASSNKRNGQFF

v_gene: TRBV9
j_gene: TRBJ2-2
abundance: few
d_gene: TRBD2
CDR3nt: TGTGCCAGCAGCGGCCGGGGGGACACCGGGGAGCTGTTTTTT
CDR3aa: CASSGRGDTGELFF

v_gene: TRBV18
j_gene: TRBJ2-2
abundance: once
d_gene: TRBD1
CDR3nt: TGTGCCAGCTCACCCGGACAGGCGGCCACCGGGGAGCTGTTTTTT
CDR3aa: CASSPGQAATGELFF

v_gene: TRBV27
j_gene: TRBJ2-7
abundance: once
d_gene: -
CDR3nt: TGTGCCAGCAGTTCGAAGCCACTCGGGTCGAGTCGGTACTTC
CDR3aa: CASSSKPLGSSRYF

v_gene: TRBV5-4
j_gene: TRBJ1-2
abundance: once
d_gene: -
CDR3nt: TGTGCCAGCAGCTCGACAACCGTCACCCATTCGTCGCAATATGGCTACACCTTC
CDR3aa: CASSSTTVTHSSQYGYTF

v_gene: TRBV5-1
j_gene: TRBJ2-2
abundance: -
d_gene: -
CDR3nt: TGCGCCAGCAGCTTTAGGGGCGTTTCCGGGGAGCTGTTTTTT
CDR3aa: CASSFRGVSGELFF

v_gene: TRBV9
j_gene: TRBJ2-7
abundance: -
d_gene: -
CDR3nt: TGTGCCAGCAGCGTAGCAGAGGAGGCTACTACTTCCTACGAGCAGTACTTC
CDR3aa: CASSVAEEATTSYEQYF

v_gene: TRBV4-1
j_gene: TRBJ2-1
abundance: -
d_gene: -
CDR3nt: TGCGCCAGCAGCCAAGTTCACCTAGTAACCTACAATGAGCAGTTCTTC
CDR3aa: CASSQVHLVTYNEQFF

v_gene: TRBV11-2
j_gene: TRBJ2-7
abundance: -
d_gene: TRBD1
CDR3nt: TGTGCCAGCAGCTTAGGAAGGACAGGGGGGAACTCCTACGAGCAGTACTTC
CDR3aa: CASSLGRTGGNSYEQYF

v_gene: TRBV6-5
j_gene: TRBJ1-2
abundance: -
d_gene: -
CDR3nt: TGTGCCAGCAGTTACGGACAAAGCAACTATGGCTACACCTTC
CDR3aa: CASSYGQSNYGYTF

v_gene: TRBV7-3
j_gene: TRBJ2-6
abundance: -
d_gene: TRBD2
CDR3nt: TGTGCCAGCAGCTACACCCCGACTAGCGGGAGAGGAGGGGCCAACGTCCTGACTTTC
CDR3aa: CASSYTPTSGRGGANVLTF

v_gene: TRBV6-5
j_gene: TRBJ2-5
abundance: once
d_gene: -
CDR3nt: TGTGCCAGCAGGCGACAGACACAAGAGACCCAGTACTTC
CDR3aa: CASRRQTQETQYF

v_gene: TRBV11-2
j_gene: TRBJ2-3
abundance: few
d_gene: TRBD2
CDR3nt: TGTGCCAGCAGCCCCTGGGGTAGCGGGAGGTTGGATACGCAGTATTTT
CDR3aa: CASSPWGSGRLDTQYF

v_gene: TRBV4-1
j_gene: TRBJ2-7
abundance: -
d_gene: -
CDR3nt: TGCGCCAGCAGCCAACAATGGGATGAGCAGTACTTC
CDR3aa: CASSQQWDEQYF

v_gene: TRBV19
j_gene: TRBJ2-5
abundance: once
d_gene: TRBD1
CDR3nt: TGTGCCAGTAGTAACGCGAGGGGGACAGGGGCCCTCGGATCAAAGTACTTC
CDR3aa: CASSNARGTGALGSKYF

v_gene: TRBV10-3
j_gene: TRBJ2-2
abundance: -
d_gene: TRBD1
CDR3nt: TGTGCCATCAGTGCCAGGGGGCAGGCGAACACCGGGGAGCTGTTTTTT
CDR3aa: CAISARGQANTGELFF

v_gene: TRBV6-6
j_gene: TRBJ2-7
abundance: -
d_gene: TRBD1
CDR3nt: TGTGCCAGCAGCGACAGGGGGTACGAGCAGTACTTC
CDR3aa: CASSDRGYEQYF

v_gene: TRBV7-8
j_gene: TRBJ2-1
abundance: -
d_gene: TRBD2
CDR3nt: TGTGCCAGCAGACCACTAGCGGGTATCTACAATGAGCAGTTCTTC
CDR3aa: CASRPLAGIYNEQFF

v_gene: TRBV6-5
j_gene: TRBJ2-5
abundance: -
d_gene: -
CDR3nt: TGTGCCAGCAGTGAGGGCCGGGGCGGAGAGACCCAGTACTTC
CDR3aa: CASSEGRGGETQYF

v_gene: TRBV4-1
j_gene: TRBJ2-1
abundance: -
d_gene: -
CDR3nt: TGCGCCAGCAGCCAAGAAACTAATTCGGGCCGTGAGCAGTTCTTC
CDR3aa: CASSQETNSGREQFF

v_gene: TRBV9
j_gene: TRBJ2-5
abundance: -
d_gene: -
CDR3nt: TGTGCCAGCGGGGACCCTAGTCTCCAAGAGACCCAGTACTTC
CDR3aa: CASGDPSLQETQYF

v_gene: TRBV30
j_gene: TRBJ2-6
abundance: -
d_gene: -
CDR3nt: TGTGCCTGGAGTCACGGATTTGGGGCCAACGTCCTGACTTTC
CDR3aa: CAWSHGFGANVLTF

v_gene: TRBV30
j_gene: TRBJ2-7
abundance: -
d_gene: -
CDR3nt: TGTGCCTGGAGCGGGATCACCTACGAGCAGTACTTC
CDR3aa: CAWSGITYEQYF

v_gene: TRBV4-1
j_gene: TRBJ2-1
abundance: -
d_gene: TRBD2
CDR3nt: TGCGCCAGCAGCCAAACTAGCGGGAGGAGAAGAGTCAATGAGCAGTTCTTC
CDR3aa: CASSQTSGRRRVNEQFF

v_gene: TRBV18
j_gene: TRBJ1-1
abundance: -
d_gene: TRBD1
CDR3nt: TGTGCCAGCTCACACGACAGGGGCATGAACACTGAAGCTTTCTTT
CDR3aa: CASSHDRGMNTEAFF

v_gene: TRBV5-1
j_gene: TRBJ1-3
abundance: -
d_gene: -
CDR3nt: TGCGCCAGCAGCTCTGACGGGAGTCCTGGAAACACCATATATTTT
CDR3aa: CASSSDGSPGNTIYF

v_gene: TRBV29-1
j_gene: TRBJ2-4
abundance: -
d_gene: TRBD2
CDR3nt: TGCAGCGCGGGGGGGAACATTCAGTACTTC
CDR3aa: CSAGGNIQYF

v_gene: TRBV11-1
j_gene: TRBJ1-1
abundance: -
d_gene: TRBD1
CDR3nt: TGTGCCAGCAGCTTAGGGGACAGGGGGAGTACTGAAGCTTTCTTT
CDR3aa: CASSLGDRGSTEAFF

v_gene: TRBV7-2
j_gene: TRBJ2-7
abundance: few
d_gene: -
CDR3nt: TGTGCCAGCAGCTTGGGGGCGCGGACCTACGAGCAGTACTTC
CDR3aa: CASSLGARTYEQYF

v_gene: TRBV28
j_gene: TRBJ2-7
abundance: -
d_gene: TRBD1
CDR3nt: TGTGCCAGCAGGGGACAGGTGCCCTACGAGCAGTACTTC
CDR3aa: CASRGQVPYEQYF

v_gene: TRBV4-1
j_gene: TRBJ1-2
abundance: -
d_gene: TRBD1
CDR3nt: TGCGCCAGCAGCCAAGATCGAACCCGGGACAGGGGGTTAACTGGCTACACCTTC
CDR3aa: CASSQDRTRDRGLTGYTF

v_gene: TRBV9
j_gene: TRBJ2-7
abundance: -
d_gene: -
CDR3nt: TGTGCCAGCAGCGTAGGGTCGAGCGAATCCTACGAGCAGTACTTC
CDR3aa: CASSVGSSESYEQYF

v_gene: TRBV5-1
j_gene: TRBJ1-1
abundance: -
d_gene: -
CDR3nt: TGCGCCAGCAGCCCCTATGGGGGGAGTACTGAAGCTTTCTTT
CDR3aa: CASSPYGGSTEAFF

v_gene: TRBV30
j_gene: TRBJ2-7
abundance: -
d_gene: TRBD2
CDR3nt: TGTGCCTGGAGTGATTCCGGACTAGCGGGAAGCGAGCAGTACTTC
CDR3aa: CAWSDSGLAGSEQYF

v_gene: TRBV28
j_gene: TRBJ2-4
abundance: -
d_gene: -
CDR3nt: TGTGCCAGCAGTTTAGGCCCACGCAGGGTGCAAAACATTCAGTACTTC
CDR3aa: CASSLGPRRVQNIQYF

v_gene: TRBV29-1
j_gene: TRBJ2-7
abundance: -
d_gene: -
CDR3nt: TGCAGCGGAGCTCGGGGGGCAGGGTCACTCTACTACGAGCAGTACTTC
CDR3aa: CSGARGAGSLYYEQYF

v_gene: TRBV19
j_gene: TRBJ2-7
abundance: few
d_gene: TRBD2
CDR3nt: TGTGCCAGTCGTCAGACTAGCGGAACGGGGGAGCAGTACTTC
CDR3aa: CASRQTSGTGEQYF

v_gene: TRBV11-3
j_gene: TRBJ2-7
abundance: -
d_gene: TRBD1
CDR3nt: TGTGCCAGCAGCCGGGACAGGGCTTCCGAGCAGTACTTC
CDR3aa: CASSRDRASEQYF

v_gene: TRBV4-2
j_gene: TRBJ2-2
abundance: -
d_gene: TRBD2
CDR3nt: TGTGCCAGCAGCCAAGTCCCAGGGACTAGCGGGGAGGACACCGGGGAGCTGTTTTTT
CDR3aa: CASSQVPGTSGEDTGELFF

v_gene: TRBV5-1
j_gene: TRBJ1-5
abundance: -
d_gene: TRBD1
CDR3nt: TGCGCCAGCAGCTTGACAGGGGACCCCAATCAGCCCCAGCATTTT
CDR3aa: CASSLTGDPNQPQHF

v_gene: TRBV19
j_gene: TRBJ2-3
abundance: -
d_gene: TRBD1
CDR3nt: TGTGCCAGTAGTATAGATTGGGGACAGGGTGCCGTGGGGCAGTATTTT
CDR3aa: CASSIDWGQGAVGQYF

v_gene: TRBV28
j_gene: TRBJ2-1
abundance: -
d_gene: -
CDR3nt: TGTGCCAGCAGTTTAGTCCCGGACCGGGGCAATGAGCAGTTCTTC
CDR3aa: CASSLVPDRGNEQFF

v_gene: TRBV6-5
j_gene: TRBJ2-7
abundance: -
d_gene: -
CDR3nt: TGTGCCAGCAGTTACTCAGGGGCAGGTAGGGGCGAGCAGTACTTC
CDR3aa: CASSYSGAGRGEQYF

v_gene: TRBV5-1
j_gene: TRBJ1-1
abundance: once
d_gene: TRBD1
CDR3nt: TGCGCCAGCACCACAGGGGACGTTCACACTGAAGCTTTCTTT
CDR3aa: CASTTGDVHTEAFF

v_gene: TRBV14
j_gene: TRBJ2-5
abundance: -
d_gene: -
CDR3nt: TGTGCCAGCAGCCCGAGGTGGGACCGCGTCTCGGAGACCCAGTACTTC
CDR3aa: CASSPRWDRVSETQYF

v_gene: TRBV10-1
j_gene: TRBJ2-7
abundance: few
d_gene: TRBD1
CDR3nt: TGCGCCAGCAGCCGGGACAGGGCTATCCACGAGCAGTACTTC
CDR3aa: CASSRDRAIHEQYF

v_gene: TRBV29-1
j_gene: TRBJ2-1
abundance: -
d_gene: TRBD2
CDR3nt: TGCAGCGTTGCTCACGAACTACTAGCGGGAGGGTCCCGCTCCTACAATGAGCAGTTCTTC
CDR3aa: CSVAHELLAGGSRSYNEQFF

v_gene: TRBV11-2
j_gene: TRBJ2-5
abundance: -
d_gene: TRBD1
CDR3nt: TGTGCCAGCCAAAAGGGGACAGCTCGAGAGACCCAGTACTTC
CDR3aa: CASQKGTARETQYF

v_gene: TRBV18
j_gene: TRBJ1-1
abundance: -
d_gene: -
CDR3nt: TGTGCCAGCTCACTCCAGACGGGGCTGAACACTGAAGCTTTCTTT
CDR3aa: CASSLQTGLNTEAFF

v_gene: TRBV15
j_gene: TRBJ2-2
abundance: -
d_gene: -
CDR3nt: TGTGCCACCAGCAGAGATAGTTGGCAGGATAACACCGGGGAGCTGTTTTTT
CDR3aa: CATSRDSWQDNTGELFF

v_gene: TRBV7-9
j_gene: TRBJ1-3
abundance: -
d_gene: -
CDR3nt: TGTGCCAGCAGCTACGATCAAGGAAACACCATATATTTT
CDR3aa: CASSYDQGNTIYF

v_gene: TRBV19
j_gene: TRBJ1-1
abundance: -
d_gene: -
CDR3nt: TGTGCCAGTAGTACGGACGGCTCAAGTGCCACTGAAGCTTTCTTT
CDR3aa: CASSTDGSSATEAFF

v_gene: TRBV30
j_gene: TRBJ2-3
abundance: -
d_gene: -
CDR3nt: TGTGCCGTACAGGGAGGCACAGATACGCAGTATTTT
CDR3aa: CAVQGGTDTQYF

v_gene: TRBV28
j_gene: TRBJ2-1
abundance: once
d_gene: TRBD2
CDR3nt: TGTGCCAGCAGTTCGTCTAGCGGGAATAATGAGCAGTTCTTC
CDR3aa: CASSSSSGNNEQFF

v_gene: TRBV10-3
j_gene: TRBJ1-2
abundance: -
d_gene: -
CDR3nt: TGTGCCATCAGTAGCTCCGGGACGGCCAACTATGGCTACACCTTC
CDR3aa: CAISSSGTANYGYTF